This T cell receptor (beta chain) was recovered during a study of blood T cells in healthy people across ages (dated by TCRdb to between 2015 and 2017). Broadly, across the study: Template switching captured roughly one uniquely barcoded TCR beta cDNA molecule per two T cells in model experiments. To avoid experimental bias, donors of different ages were distributed randomly across sequencing lanes. Four age groups were formed from the donors: young (average 16 years), middle-aged (just under 40), aged (62) and long-lived (less than 85). Two additional independent replicas of 1 million unique cDNA reads from the same blood draw were analyzed for two donors (one aged 18 to 30 and one aged 80 or older). Using deep sequencing normalized with unique cDNA molecular identifiers, the study measured how TCR beta repertoire diversity changes with age.

The CDR3 goes from the cysteine to the phenylalanine over 13 residues. CDR3 DNA only is kept here, 39 bases in frame from base 1. The junction shows trimming of 7 bases on V and 1 base on J, plus 13 bases between the germline ends. CDR1 and CDR2 were assigned from the germline V gene as SQVTM and ANQGSEA. The library was produced with 5' RACE. Sequenced using an Illumina HiSeq 2500. A second roughly 7 to 12 cycle PCR used a sample-barcoded 5' primer and a J-beta primer mix. Each TCR beta cDNA molecule received a unique molecular identifier from a template-switch 5' adaptor carrying 12 random nucleotides. Each sample yielded at least 3 million CDR3-containing paired-end reads. First-strand cDNA synthesis was performed from all RNA using the Mint cDNA synthesis kit, with priming by a TRBC-specific oligonucleotide. All cDNA was treated with uracil-DNA glycosylase and then went through a first 18-cycle PCR with the universal primers M1SS and BC2_uni_R. Per the source publication's procedure: Normalization of each sample was performed by random selection of 1 million high-quality reads, each carrying a distinct molecular identifier. Reads with shared molecular identifiers were discarded instead of being binned into consensus sequences. MiTCR, set to a Q25 quality threshold and the strictest error-elimination algorithm, was used for CDR3 identification, clonotype clustering and error correction. Lower-bound total TCR beta diversity was estimated with a nonparametric unseen species model using Euler transformation. TCRdb reprocessing: public reads trimmed at Q25 with fastp, clones called with MiXCR, in-frame beta chains kept. Each CDR3 protein appears once, grouped with its most common genes and DNA. These V and J calls derive from TCRdb rather than the authors' analysis. This sample has roughly 1,700,000 distinct CDR3 sequences in its table, and roughly 27% of those were observed once. About 8% of the sample is held by the ten biggest clonotypes.

This clonotype was observed many times. What antigen it recognizes has not been identified. Per-base quality was not reported, and no clone a single base away is much larger than it. Overall study results and their limits: Donor CMV infection status was unknown, potentially confounding age-related changes in expanded clonotypes. Bulk unsorted PBMC profiling prevented conclusive comparison of naive and antigen-experienced compartments. Total diversity estimates from one million sequenced T cells were considered lower bounds and underestimates. The percentage of naive T cells measured by flow cytometry correlated strongly with observed TCR beta diversity. The long-lived group showed more naive CD4+ T cells, fewer expanded clones and increased TCR diversity than the aged group, suggesting age selection. As age increased, observed TCR beta diversity per million T cells dropped in a roughly linear way, and a significant reduction was already evident by age around 41.

The donors were roughly 38 Caucasian individuals from Russia, aged roughly 6 to 100 years, who were systemically healthy. About 9.1 milliliters of peripheral blood were collected from each donor into EDTA-treated Vacutainer tubes. Ficoll-Paque density-gradient centrifugation was used to isolate PBMCs, with at least 6 million per sample. Trizol reagent was used to extract total RNA from the PBMCs, yielding at least 5.5 micrograms per sample. The percentages of naive CD45RAhigh/CD27high T cells were determined by flow cytometry on a PBMC aliquot from every donor. This clonotype originated in a woman aged 25 to 45 in good health. This sequence uses TRBV29-1 and TRBJ2-5; matching of 7 bases hints at TRBD2 as the D gene. The sequenced sample consisted of blood. The CDR3 protein: CSGRRGAQETQYF. The nucleotide sequence reads TGCAGCGGCCGCCGGGGGGCCCAAGAGACCCAGTACTTC.